What follows describes a single T cell receptor beta chain. The V and J ends lost 2 bases and 2 bases, in that order; junction bases with no gene match: 5. CDR1 is GTSNPN and CDR2 is SVGIG in the germline V gene (reference sequence). The CDR3 consists of 15 residues. This entry comes from a study of cytomegalovirus exposure and HLA in healthy donors. The PCR was carried out with 60 Vbeta primers and 13 Jbeta primers. TCRdb's copy holds only in-frame clones and misses some; the assay was immunoSEQ multiplex PCR. The sample lists about 130,000 clones; approximately 69% were seen once. The sequenced sample was PBMCs. This TCR derives from a middle-aged man in good health and CMV-seropositive. The chain couples TRBV30 to TRBJ2-2; 7 positions match TRBD1. CDR3 DNA: TGTGCCTGGAGTAAGGGACAGCAAAACACCGGGGAGCTGTTTTTT. Amino acid sequence: CAWSKGQQNTGELFF.